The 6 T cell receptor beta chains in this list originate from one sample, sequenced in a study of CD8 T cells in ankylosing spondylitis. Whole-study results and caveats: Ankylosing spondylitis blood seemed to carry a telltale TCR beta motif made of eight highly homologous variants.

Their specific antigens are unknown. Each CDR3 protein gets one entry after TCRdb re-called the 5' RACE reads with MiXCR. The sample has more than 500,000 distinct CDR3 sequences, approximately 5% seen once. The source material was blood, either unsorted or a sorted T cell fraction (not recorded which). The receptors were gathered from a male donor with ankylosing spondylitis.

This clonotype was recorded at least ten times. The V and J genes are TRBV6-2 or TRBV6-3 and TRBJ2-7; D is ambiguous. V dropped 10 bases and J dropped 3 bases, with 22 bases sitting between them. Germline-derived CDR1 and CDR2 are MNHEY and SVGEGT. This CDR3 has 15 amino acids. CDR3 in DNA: TGTGCCACCCAAGAACGGGCCGTACCTCTCTACGAGCAGTACTTC. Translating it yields CATQERAVPLYEQYF.

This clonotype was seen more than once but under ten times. CDR3 sequence: CASSLGVIGSYNEQFF. CDR3 sequence (DNA): TGTGCCAGCAGCTTAGGGGTTATAGGCTCCTACAATGAGCAGTTCTTC. This chain joins TRBV7-2 and TRBJ2-1; D not certain. The CDR3 runs 16 residues. V lost 1 base, J lost 0 bases, and 10 bases lay in between. Per the germline V gene, CDR1 is SGHTA and CDR2 is FQGNSA.

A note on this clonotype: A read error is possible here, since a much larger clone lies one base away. Written as DNA, the CDR3 is TGTGCCAGCAGTGAAATTGGCCCCTCCGAGGAGTACTTC. Its translation is CASSEIGPSEEYF. This rearrangement joins TRBV6-1 to TRBJ2-7; D gene ambiguous. This CDR3 comprises 13 residues. Germline CDR1 is MNHNS and CDR2 is SASEGT.

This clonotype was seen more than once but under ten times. For the CDR3, the DNA is TGTGCCAGCAATCCCGGGACGAAGTCCTACAATGAGCAGTTCTTC. Amino acid sequence: CASNPGTKSYNEQFF. V and J are TRBV5-6 and TRBJ2-1, with D perhaps matching TRBD1 or TRBD2 (5 bases each). Germline CDR1 reads SGHDT; CDR2 reads YYEEEE. Trimming cost V 6 bases and J 1 base, with 14 bases left between them. CDR3 size: 15 residues.

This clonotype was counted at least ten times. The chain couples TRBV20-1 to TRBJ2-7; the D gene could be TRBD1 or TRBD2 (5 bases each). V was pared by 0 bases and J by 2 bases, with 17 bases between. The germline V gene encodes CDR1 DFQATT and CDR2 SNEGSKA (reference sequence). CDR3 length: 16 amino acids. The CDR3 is CSARDFQVGVPYEQYF. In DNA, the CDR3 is TGCAGTGCTAGAGATTTCCAGGTGGGGGTCCCCTACGAGCAGTACTTC.

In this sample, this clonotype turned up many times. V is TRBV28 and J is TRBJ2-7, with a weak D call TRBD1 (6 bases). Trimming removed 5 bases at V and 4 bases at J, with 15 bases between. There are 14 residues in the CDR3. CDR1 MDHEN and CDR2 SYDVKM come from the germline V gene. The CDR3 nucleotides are TGTGCCAGCAGTCCTCGTGGGGGCGGTTACGAGCAGTACTTC. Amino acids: CASSPRGGGYEQYF.